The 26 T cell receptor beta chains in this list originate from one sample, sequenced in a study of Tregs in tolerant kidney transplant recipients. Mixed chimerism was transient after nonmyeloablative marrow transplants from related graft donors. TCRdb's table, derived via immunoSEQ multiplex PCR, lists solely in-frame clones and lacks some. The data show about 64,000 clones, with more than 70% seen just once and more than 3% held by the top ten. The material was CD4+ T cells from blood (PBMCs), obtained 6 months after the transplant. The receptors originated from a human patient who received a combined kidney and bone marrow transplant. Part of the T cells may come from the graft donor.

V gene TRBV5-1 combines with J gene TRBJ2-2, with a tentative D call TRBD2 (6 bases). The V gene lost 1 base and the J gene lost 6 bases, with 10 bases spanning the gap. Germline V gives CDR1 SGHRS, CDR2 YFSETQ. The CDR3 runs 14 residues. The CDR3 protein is CASSLPSAAGELFF. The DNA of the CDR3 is TGCGCCAGCAGCTTGCCTAGCGCTGCCGGGGAGCTGTTTTTT.

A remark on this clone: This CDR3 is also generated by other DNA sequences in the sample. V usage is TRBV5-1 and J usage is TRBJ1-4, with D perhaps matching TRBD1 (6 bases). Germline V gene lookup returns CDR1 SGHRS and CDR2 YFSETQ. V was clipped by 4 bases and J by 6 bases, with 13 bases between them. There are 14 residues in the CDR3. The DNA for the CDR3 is TGCGCCAGCAGCACACAGGGTTGGGATGAAAAACTGTTTTTT. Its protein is CASSTQGWDEKLFF. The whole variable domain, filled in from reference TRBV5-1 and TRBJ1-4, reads KAGVTQTPRYLIKTRGQQVTLSCSPISGHRSVSWYQQTPGQGLQFLFEYFSETQRNKGNFPGRFSGRQFSNSRSEMNVSTLELGDSALYLCASSTQGWDEKLFFGSGTQLSVL.

CDR3 sequence reads: CASSPTGGEQYF. In DNA, the CDR3 is TGTGCCAGCTCACCGACAGGCGGCGAGCAGTACTTC. The chain carries TRBV18 and TRBJ2-7; perhaps TRBD1 as D (6 bases). The CDR3 consists of 12 residues. The V gene lost 3 bases and the J gene lost 6 bases, with 9 bases spanning the gap. CDR1 and CDR2 (germline): KGHSH, LQKENI.

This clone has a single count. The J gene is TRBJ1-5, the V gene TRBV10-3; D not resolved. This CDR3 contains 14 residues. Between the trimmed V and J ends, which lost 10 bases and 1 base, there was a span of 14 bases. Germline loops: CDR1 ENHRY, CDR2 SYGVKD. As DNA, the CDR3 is TGTGCCACCTATCACCGGTGGAGCAATCAGCCCCAGCATTTT. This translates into CATYHRWSNQPQHF.

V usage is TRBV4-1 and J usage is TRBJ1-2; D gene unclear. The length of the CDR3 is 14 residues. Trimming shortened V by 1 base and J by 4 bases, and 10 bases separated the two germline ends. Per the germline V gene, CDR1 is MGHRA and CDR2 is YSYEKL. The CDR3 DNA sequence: TGCGCCAGCAGCCAAGGTCCGGGAACCTATGGCTACACCTTC. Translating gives CASSQGPGTYGYTF.

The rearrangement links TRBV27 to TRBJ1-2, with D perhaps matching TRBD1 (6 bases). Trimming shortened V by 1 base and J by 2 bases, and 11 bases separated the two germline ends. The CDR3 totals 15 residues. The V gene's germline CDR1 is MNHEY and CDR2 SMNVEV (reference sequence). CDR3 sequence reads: CASSLLGGLNYGYTF. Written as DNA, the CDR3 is TGTGCCAGCAGTTTATTGGGGGGGCTAAACTATGGCTACACCTTC.

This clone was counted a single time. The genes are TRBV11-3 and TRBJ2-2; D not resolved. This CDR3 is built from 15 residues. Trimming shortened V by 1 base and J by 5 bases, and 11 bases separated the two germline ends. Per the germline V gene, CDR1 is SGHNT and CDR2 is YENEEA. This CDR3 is CASSLGGLPTGELFF. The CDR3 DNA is TGTGCCAGCAGCTTAGGAGGATTACCGACCGGGGAGCTGTTTTTT.

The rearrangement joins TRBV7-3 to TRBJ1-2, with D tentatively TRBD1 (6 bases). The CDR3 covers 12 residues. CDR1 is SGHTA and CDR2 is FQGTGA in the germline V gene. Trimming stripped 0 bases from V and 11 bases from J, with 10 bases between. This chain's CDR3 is CASSLTGTPYTF. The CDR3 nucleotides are TGTGCCAGCAGCTTAACTGGGACACCGTACACCTTC.

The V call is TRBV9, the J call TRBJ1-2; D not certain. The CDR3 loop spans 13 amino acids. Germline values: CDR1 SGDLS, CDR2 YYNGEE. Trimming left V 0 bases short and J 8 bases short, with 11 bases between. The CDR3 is CASSVARGYGYTF. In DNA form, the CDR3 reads TGTGCCAGCAGCGTAGCCCGCGGTTACGGCTACACCTTC.

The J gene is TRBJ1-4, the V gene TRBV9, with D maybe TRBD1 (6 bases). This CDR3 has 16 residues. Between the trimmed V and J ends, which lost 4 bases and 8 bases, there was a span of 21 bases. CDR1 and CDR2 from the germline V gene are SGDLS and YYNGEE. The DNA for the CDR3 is TGTGCCAGCAGCAACTCGGGAGGGGGAATGGGCGAAAAACTGTTTTTT. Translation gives CASSNSGGGMGEKLFF.

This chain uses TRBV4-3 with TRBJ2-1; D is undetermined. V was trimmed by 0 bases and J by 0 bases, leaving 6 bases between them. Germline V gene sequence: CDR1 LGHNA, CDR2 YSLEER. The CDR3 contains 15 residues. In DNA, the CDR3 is TGCGCCAGCAGCCAAGACAGAAGCTCCTACAATGAGCAGTTCTTC. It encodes CASSQDRSSYNEQFF.

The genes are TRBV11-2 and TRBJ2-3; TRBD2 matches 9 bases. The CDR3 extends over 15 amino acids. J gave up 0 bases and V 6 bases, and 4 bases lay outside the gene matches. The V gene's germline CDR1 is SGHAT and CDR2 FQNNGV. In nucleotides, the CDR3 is TGTGCCAGCAGACTAGCGGGCCGAAGCACAGATACGCAGTATTTT. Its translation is CASRLAGRSTDTQYF.

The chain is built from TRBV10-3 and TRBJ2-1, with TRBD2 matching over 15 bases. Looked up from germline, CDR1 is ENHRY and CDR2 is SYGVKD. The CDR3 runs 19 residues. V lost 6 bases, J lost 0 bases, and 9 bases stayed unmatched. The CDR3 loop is CAIRGTGTSGRSSYNEQFF. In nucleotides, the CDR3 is TGTGCCATCAGGGGCACCGGGACTAGCGGGAGGAGCTCCTACAATGAGCAGTTCTTC.

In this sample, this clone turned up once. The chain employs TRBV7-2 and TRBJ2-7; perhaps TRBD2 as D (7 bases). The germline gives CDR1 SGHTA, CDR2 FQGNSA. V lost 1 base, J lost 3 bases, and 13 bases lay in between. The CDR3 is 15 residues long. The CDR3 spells CASSLEGGGYYEQYF. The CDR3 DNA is TGTGCCAGCAGCTTAGAGGGCGGGGGCTACTACGAGCAGTACTTC.

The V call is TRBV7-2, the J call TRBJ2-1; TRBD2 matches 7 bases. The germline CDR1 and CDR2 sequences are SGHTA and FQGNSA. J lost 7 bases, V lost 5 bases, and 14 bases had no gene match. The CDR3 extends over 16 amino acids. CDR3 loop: CASSARAGDWANEQFF. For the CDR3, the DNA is TGTGCCAGCAGCGCACGGGCGGGGGACTGGGCTAATGAGCAGTTCTTC.

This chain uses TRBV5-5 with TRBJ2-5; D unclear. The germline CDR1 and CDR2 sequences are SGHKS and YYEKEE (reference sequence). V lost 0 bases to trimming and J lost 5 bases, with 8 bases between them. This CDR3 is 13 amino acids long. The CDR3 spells CASSLGLEETQYF. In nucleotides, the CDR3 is TGTGCCAGCAGCTTGGGGCTAGAGGAGACCCAGTACTTC. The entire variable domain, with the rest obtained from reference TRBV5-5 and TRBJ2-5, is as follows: DAGVTQSPTHLIKTRGQQVTLRCSPISGHKSVSWYQQVLGQGPQFIFQYYEKEERGRGNFPDRFSARQFPNYSSELNVNALLLGDSALYLCASSLGLEETQYFGPGTRLLVL.

The CDR3 nucleotides read TGTGCCAGCAGCCCGGTAAGCGGGAGTGAGACCCAGTACTTC. It encodes CASSPVSGSETQYF. The J gene is TRBJ2-5, the V gene TRBV5-4, with 8 positions matching TRBD2. Germline V lookup: CDR1 SGHNT, CDR2 YYREEE (reference sequence). This CDR3 has 14 residues. V trimming: 4 bases; J trimming: 5 bases; junction bases outside the gene matches: 7.

The CDR3 loop is CASSTGTESSYEQYF. DNA for the CDR3: TGTGCCAGCTCAACCGGGACAGAGAGCTCCTACGAGCAGTACTTC. V usage is TRBV18 and J usage is TRBJ2-7; 7 bases are a match to TRBD1. The V gene's germline CDR1 is KGHSH and CDR2 LQKENI. Trimming at V came to 5 bases and at J to 0 bases, leaving 7 bases not matched to a gene. CDR3 length equals 15 residues.

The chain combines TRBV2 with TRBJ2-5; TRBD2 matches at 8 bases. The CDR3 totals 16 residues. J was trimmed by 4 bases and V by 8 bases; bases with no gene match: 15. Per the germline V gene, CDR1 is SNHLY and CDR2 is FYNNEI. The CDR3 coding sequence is TGTGCCAGCGGACCGAGCGGGAGCGGGTCCCCAGAGACCCAGTACTTC. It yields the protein CASGPSGSGSPETQYF. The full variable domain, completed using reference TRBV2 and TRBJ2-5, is EPEVTQTPSHQVTQMGQEVILRCVPISNHLYFYWYRQILGQKVEFLVSFYNNEISEKSEIFDDQFSVERPDGSNFTLKIRSTKLEDSAMYFCASGPSGSGSPETQYFGPGTRLLVL.

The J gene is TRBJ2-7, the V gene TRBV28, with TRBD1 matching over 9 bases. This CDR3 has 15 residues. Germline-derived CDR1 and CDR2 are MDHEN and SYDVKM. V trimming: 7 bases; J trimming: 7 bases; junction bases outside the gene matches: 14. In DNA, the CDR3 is TGTGCCAGCACCTTGAGGGACAGGGCCCCGGGAGAGCAGTACTTC. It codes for CASTLRDRAPGEQYF. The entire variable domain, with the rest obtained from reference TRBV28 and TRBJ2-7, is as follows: DVKVTQSSRYLVKRTGEKVFLECVQDMDHENMFWYRQDPGLGLRLIYFSYDVKMKEKGDIPEGYSVSREKKERFSLILESASTNQTSMYLCASTLRDRAPGEQYFGPGTRLTVT.

The CDR3 spells CASSVVGDRYNEQFF. CDR3 sequence (DNA): TGTGCCAGCAGCGTAGTAGGGGATAGGTACAATGAGCAGTTCTTC. The chain recombines TRBV9 with TRBJ2-1; a possible D gene is TRBD1 (5 bases). Germline-derived CDR1 and CDR2 are SGDLS and YYNGEE. CDR3 length: 15 amino acids. The ends were cut back, 0 bases at V and 4 bases at J, with 11 bases in the middle. The full variable domain, its missing parts supplied by reference TRBV9 and TRBJ2-1, is DSGVTQTPKHLITATGQRVTLRCSPRSGDLSVYWYQQSLDQGLQFLIQYYNGEERAKGNILERFSAQQFPDLHSELNLSSLELGDSALYFCASSVVGDRYNEQFFGPGTRLTVL.

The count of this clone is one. The CDR3 loop is CASSFRQWNTGELFF. The CDR3, as DNA: TGTGCCAGCAGCTTTCGACAATGGAACACCGGGGAGCTGTTTTTT. The chain uses TRBV7-2 and TRBJ2-2; D remains unclear. Trimming pared 3 bases from V and 1 base from J, leaving 9 bases between. Germline assignment: CDR1 SGHTA and CDR2 FQGNSA. The CDR3 is made up of 15 amino acids.

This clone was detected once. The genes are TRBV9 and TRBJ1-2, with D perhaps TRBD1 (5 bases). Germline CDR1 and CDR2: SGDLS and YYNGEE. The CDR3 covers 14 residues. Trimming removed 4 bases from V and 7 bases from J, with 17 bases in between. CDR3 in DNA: TGTGCCAGCAGCCTAGATGTGGGGCTGGTTGGCTACACCTTC. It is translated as CASSLDVGLVGYTF.

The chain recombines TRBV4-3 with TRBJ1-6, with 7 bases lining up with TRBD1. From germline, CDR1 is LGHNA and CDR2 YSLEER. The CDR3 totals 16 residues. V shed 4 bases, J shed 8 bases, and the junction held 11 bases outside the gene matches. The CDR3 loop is CASSLYDRAGDSPLHF. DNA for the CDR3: TGCGCCAGCAGCCTCTACGACAGGGCGGGTGATTCACCCCTCCACTTT.

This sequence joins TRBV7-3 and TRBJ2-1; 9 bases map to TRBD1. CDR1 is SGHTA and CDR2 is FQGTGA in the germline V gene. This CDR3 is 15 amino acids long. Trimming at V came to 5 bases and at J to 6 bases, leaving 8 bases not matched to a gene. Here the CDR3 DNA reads TGTGCCAGCAGCGAACAGGGGGCATCAGTCAATGAGCAGTTCTTC. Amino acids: CASSEQGASVNEQFF.

The CDR3 loop is CASSLAGGRETQYF. The CDR3 nucleotides are TGTGCCAGCAGCTTGGCCGGGGGGAGAGAGACCCAGTACTTC. The rearrangement links TRBV5-5 to TRBJ2-5; 7 nucleotides line up with TRBD2. Germline CDR1 is SGHKS and CDR2 is YYEKEE (reference sequence). Germline trimming cut 0 bases from V and 4 bases from J; bases unmatched to any gene: 3. This CDR3 contains 14 residues.